The clone carrying this TCR beta chain appeared many times. Its antigen is undetermined. This record comes from a study of T-cell reconstitution after alpha-beta-depleted transplantation in children. The study, taken as a whole, reports: After transplant, high TCRbeta diversity at day 60 in some patients arose from surviving recipient T cells and thymic progenitors. T-cell numbers and diversity, one year after transplant, stemmed largely from T cells that were newly produced.

The CDR3 is 15 amino acids. The V segment lost 4 bases and the J segment 4 bases; nucleotides outside the gene matches: 3. CDR1 MGHDK and CDR2 SYGVNS come from the germline V gene. Preparation of the TCRbeta library was carried out with unique molecular identifiers. TCRdb redid the calling of the PCR reads with MiXCR, one entry per CDR3 protein. Counted here are about 980,000 distinct CDR3 sequences, around 30% occurring once; the ten biggest clones make up 28%. The input for sequencing was PBMCs, mostly from graft donor cells, taken 360 days after TCRalphabeta/CD19-depleted stem cell transplant. V and J are TRBV25-1 and TRBJ2-1; TRBD1 matches at 11 bases. The TCR comes from a boy under two years old who had a stem cell transplant for SCID, so the T cells may come from the graft donor. The chain's CDR3 is CASSGRDRGYNEQFF. CDR3 nucleotides: TGTGCCAGCAGTGGCCGGGACAGGGGGTACAATGAGCAGTTCTTC. The full variable domain, completed using reference TRBV25-1 and TRBJ2-1, is EADIYQTPRYLVIGTGKKITLECSQTMGHDKMYWYQQDPGMELHLIHYSYGVNSTEKGDLSSESTVSRIRTEHFPLTLESARPSHTSQYLCASSGRDRGYNEQFFGPGTRLTVL.